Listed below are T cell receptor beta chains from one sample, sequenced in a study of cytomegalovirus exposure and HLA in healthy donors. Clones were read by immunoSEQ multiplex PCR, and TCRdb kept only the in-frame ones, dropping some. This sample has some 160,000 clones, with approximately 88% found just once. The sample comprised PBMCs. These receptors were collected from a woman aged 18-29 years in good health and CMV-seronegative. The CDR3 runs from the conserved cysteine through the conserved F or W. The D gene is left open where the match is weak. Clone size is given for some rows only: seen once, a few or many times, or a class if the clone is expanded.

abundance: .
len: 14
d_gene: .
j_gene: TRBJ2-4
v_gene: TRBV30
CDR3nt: TGTGCCTGGAGTCTGGCAGGGGCCAAAAACATTCAGTACTTC
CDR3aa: CAWSLAGAKNIQYF

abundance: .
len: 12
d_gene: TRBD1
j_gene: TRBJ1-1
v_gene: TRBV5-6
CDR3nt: TGTGCCAGTCTACTACAACAGGGGGGTGCTTTCTTT
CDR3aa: CASLLQQGGAFF

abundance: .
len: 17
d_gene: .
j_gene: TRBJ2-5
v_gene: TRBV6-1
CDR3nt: TGTGCCAGCAGTGAAAGCCAGGCAGGGGTGGTGTTAGAGACCCAGTACTTC
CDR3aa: CASSESQAGVVLETQYF

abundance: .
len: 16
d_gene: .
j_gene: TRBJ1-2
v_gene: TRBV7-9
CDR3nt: TGTTCCAGCAGCTTAGGTTGGCGGGGGGCAAACTATGGCTACACCTTC
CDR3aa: CSSSLGWRGANYGYTF

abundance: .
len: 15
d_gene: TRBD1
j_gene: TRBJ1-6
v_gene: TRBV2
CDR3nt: TGTGCCAGCAGTACCCGACAGGGTTATAATTCACCCCTCCACTTT
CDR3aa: CASSTRQGYNSPLHF

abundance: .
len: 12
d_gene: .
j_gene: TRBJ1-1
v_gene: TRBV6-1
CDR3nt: TGTGCCAGCAAGCGGGGAGACACTGAAGCTTTCTTT
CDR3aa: CASKRGDTEAFF

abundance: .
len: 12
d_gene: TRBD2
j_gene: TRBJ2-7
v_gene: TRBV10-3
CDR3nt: TGTGCCATTAGCGGGGGGGCCCACGAGCAGTACTTC
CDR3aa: CAISGGAHEQYF

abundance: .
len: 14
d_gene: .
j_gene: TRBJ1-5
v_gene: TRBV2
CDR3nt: TGTGCCAGCACCCGACAGTATAGCAATCAGCCCCAGCATTTT
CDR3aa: CASTRQYSNQPQHF

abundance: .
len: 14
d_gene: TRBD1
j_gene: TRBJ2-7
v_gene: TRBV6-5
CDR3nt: TGTGCCAGCAGCGCCGGGACAGGACCCTACGAGCAGTACTTC
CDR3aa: CASSAGTGPYEQYF

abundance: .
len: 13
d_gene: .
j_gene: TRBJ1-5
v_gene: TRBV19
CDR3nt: TGTGCCAGTAGTATGGGGGGGGACGGGGCCCAGCATTTT
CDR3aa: CASSMGGDGAQHF

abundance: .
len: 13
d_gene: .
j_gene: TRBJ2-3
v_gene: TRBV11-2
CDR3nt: TGTGCCAGCAGTCAAGAGCAGACGGGGACGCAGTATTTT
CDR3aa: CASSQEQTGTQYF

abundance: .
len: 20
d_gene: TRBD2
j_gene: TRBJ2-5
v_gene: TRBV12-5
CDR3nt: TGTGCTAGTGGTTTGGTACTGTCGACTAGCGGGGGGGCGAGGCAAGAGACCCAGTACTTC
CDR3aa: CASGLVLSTSGGARQETQYF

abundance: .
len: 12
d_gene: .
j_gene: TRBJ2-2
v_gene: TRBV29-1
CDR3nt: TGCAGCGTTGTTCAGATCACCGGGGAGCTGTTTTTT
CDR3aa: CSVVQITGELFF

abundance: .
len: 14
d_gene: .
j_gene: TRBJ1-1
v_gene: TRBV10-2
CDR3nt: TGCGCCAGCATTCGCGAGGGAATGAACACTGAAGCTTTCTTT
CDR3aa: CASIREGMNTEAFF

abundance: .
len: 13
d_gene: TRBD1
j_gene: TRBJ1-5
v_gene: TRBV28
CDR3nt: TGTGCCAGCAGAGGACAGGGTTATCAGCCCCAGCATTTT
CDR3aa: CASRGQGYQPQHF

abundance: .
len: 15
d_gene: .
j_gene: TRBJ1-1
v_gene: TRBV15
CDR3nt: TGTGCCACCAGCAGGACAGGTGAGGGGAACACTGAAGCTTTCTTT
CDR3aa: CATSRTGEGNTEAFF

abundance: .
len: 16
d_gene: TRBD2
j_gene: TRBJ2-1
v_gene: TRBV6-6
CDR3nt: TGTGCCAGCAGTTACTGGCTAGCGGGGGGGAACAATGAGCAGTTCTTC
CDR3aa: CASSYWLAGGNNEQFF

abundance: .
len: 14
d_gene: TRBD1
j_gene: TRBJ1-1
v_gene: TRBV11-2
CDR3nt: TGTGCCAGCAGCGCCGGGACAGGGGCCTTTGAAGCTTTCTTT
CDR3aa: CASSAGTGAFEAFF

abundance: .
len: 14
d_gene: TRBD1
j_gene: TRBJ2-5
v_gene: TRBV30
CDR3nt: TGTGCCTGGAGTGTATGGACAGGGAGGGAGACCCAGTACTTC
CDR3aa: CAWSVWTGRETQYF

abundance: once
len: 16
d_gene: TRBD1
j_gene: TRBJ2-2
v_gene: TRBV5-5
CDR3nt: TGTGCCAGCAGCAACAGACAGGGCCGAAACACCGGGGAGCTGTTTTTT
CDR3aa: CASSNRQGRNTGELFF

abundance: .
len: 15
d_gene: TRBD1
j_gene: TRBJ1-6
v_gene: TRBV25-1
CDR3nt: TGTGCCAGCAGTGACTACAGGGGGGGAAATTCACCCCTCCACTTT
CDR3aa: CASSDYRGGNSPLHF

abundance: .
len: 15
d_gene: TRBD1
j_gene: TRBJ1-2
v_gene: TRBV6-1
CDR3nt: TGTGCCAGCAGTGAACTTAAGGGGGCTGGCTATGGCTACACCTTC
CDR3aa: CASSELKGAGYGYTF

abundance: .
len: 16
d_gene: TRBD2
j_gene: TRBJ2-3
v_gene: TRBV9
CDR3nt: TGTGCCAGCAGCGTAGAAAGCGGGGGGGCAACAGATACGCAGTATTTT
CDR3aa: CASSVESGGATDTQYF

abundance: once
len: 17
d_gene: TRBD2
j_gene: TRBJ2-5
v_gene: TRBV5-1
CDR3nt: TGCGCCAGCAGCCTCTCAACTAGCGGGGGGGCTTCAGAGACCCAGTACTTC
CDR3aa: CASSLSTSGGASETQYF

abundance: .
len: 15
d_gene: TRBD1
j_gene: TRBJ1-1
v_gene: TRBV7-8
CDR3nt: TGTGCCAGCAGCCCCGACAGGGGGCCGAACACTGAAGCTTTCTTT
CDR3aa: CASSPDRGPNTEAFF

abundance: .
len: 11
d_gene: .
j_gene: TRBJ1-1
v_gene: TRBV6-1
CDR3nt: TGTGCCAGCAGTGAAAGGGACAAGCTTTTTTTT
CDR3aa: CASSERDKLFF

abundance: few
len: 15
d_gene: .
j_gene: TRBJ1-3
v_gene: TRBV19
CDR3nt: TGTGCCAGTAGACGTGACAGGTCCTCTGGAAACACCATATATTTT
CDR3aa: CASRRDRSSGNTIYF

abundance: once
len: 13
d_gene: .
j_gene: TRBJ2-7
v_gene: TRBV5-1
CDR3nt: TGCGCCAGCAGCCGGGACACCACCTACGAGCAGTACTTC
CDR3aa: CASSRDTTYEQYF

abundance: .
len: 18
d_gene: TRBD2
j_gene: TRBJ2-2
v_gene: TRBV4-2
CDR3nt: TGTGCCAGCAGCCAAATAACTAGCGGGGGGGAGAACACCGGGGAGCTGTTTTTT
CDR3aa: CASSQITSGGENTGELFF

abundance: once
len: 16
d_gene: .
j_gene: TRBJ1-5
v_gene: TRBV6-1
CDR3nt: TGTGCCAGCAGTGAAGCGATCTTACGGGGAAATCAGCCCCAGCATTTT
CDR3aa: CASSEAILRGNQPQHF

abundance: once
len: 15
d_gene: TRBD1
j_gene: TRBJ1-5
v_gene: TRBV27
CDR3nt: TGTGCCAGCAGCCCTAGGACAGGCCGTAATCAGCCCCAGCATTTT
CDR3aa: CASSPRTGRNQPQHF

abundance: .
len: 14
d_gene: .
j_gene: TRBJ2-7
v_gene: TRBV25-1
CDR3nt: TGTGCCAGCAGTGGACAGATCAGTACCTACGAGCAGTACTTC
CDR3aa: CASSGQISTYEQYF

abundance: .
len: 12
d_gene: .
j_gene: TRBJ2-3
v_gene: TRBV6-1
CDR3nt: TGTGCCAGTTCGGTTAGCACAGATACGCAGTATTTT
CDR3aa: CASSVSTDTQYF

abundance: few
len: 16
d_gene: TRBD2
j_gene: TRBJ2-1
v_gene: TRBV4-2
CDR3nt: TGTGCCAGCAGCCAAGAAAGCGGGGGGAGCTACAATGAGCAGTTCTTC
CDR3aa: CASSQESGGSYNEQFF

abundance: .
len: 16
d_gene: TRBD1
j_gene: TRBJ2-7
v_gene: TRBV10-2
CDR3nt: TGCGCCAGCAGTTCCGGGACAGGGGGTGAAATTGCCGAGCAGTACTTC
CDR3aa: CASSSGTGGEIAEQYF

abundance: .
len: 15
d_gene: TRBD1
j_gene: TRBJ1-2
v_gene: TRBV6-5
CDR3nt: TGTGCCAGCAGTGCGACACAGGGGGCAGATCATGGCTACACCTTC
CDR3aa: CASSATQGADHGYTF

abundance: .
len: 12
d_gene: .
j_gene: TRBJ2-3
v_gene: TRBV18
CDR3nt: TGTGCCAGCTCAGCCGGGACAGATACGCAGTATTTT
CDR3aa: CASSAGTDTQYF

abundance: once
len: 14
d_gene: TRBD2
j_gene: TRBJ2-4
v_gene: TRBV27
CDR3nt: TGTGCCAGCAGCCGACTCTACGGGGGGGACATTCAGTACTTC
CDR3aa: CASSRLYGGDIQYF

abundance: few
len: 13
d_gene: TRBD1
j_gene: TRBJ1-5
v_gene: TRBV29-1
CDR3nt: TGCAGCGTTGGCACAGGGGGCATTCAGCCCCAGCATTTT
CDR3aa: CSVGTGGIQPQHF

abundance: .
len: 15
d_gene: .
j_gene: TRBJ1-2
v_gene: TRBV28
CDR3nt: TGTGCCAGCAGTACTATTAAGGGGCCCATAACGGGCTACACCTTC
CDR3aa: CASSTIKGPITGYTF

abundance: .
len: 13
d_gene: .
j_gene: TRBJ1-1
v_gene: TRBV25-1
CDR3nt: TGTGCCAGCAGTCGCTCGGGGAACACTGAAGCTTTCTTT
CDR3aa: CASSRSGNTEAFF

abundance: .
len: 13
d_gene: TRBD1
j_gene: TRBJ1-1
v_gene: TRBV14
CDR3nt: TGTGCCAGCGGACCCAGACAGGGTTCGGTAGCTTTCTTT
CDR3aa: CASGPRQGSVAFF

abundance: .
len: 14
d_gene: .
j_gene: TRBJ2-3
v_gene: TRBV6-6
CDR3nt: TGTGCCAGCAGTTACGGGCAGAACACAGATACGCAGTATTTT
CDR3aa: CASSYGQNTDTQYF

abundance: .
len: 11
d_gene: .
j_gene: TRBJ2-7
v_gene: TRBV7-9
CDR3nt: TGTGCCAGCGGGGAGGTGGACGAGCAGTACTTC
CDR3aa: CASGEVDEQYF

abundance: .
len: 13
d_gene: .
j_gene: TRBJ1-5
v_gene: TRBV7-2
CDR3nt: TGTGCCAGCAGCCCTGACAGCGATCAGCCCCAGCATTTT
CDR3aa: CASSPDSDQPQHF